Presented here are 3 T cell receptor beta chains from one specimen sequenced in a study of CD8+ T cells in alopecia areata. Reverse transcribed after extraction, RNA yielded cDNA as the sequencing template. The table came from immunoSEQ multiplex PCR; TCRdb's copy has only in-frame clones and leaves some out. The profile shows over 150,000 clones, around 50% of them singletons. The sample was CD8+ T cells sorted from blood. The receptors here all came from a human donor in good health.

The J gene is TRBJ2-4, the V gene TRBV4-1; TRBD2 agrees at 7 bases. CDR1 and CDR2 (germline): MGHRA, YSYEKL. There are 13 residues in the CDR3. V was pared by 1 base and J by 6 bases, with 0 bases of the junction left unmatched. In nucleotides, the CDR3 is TGCGCCAGCAGCCAAGGGGGGGGAAACATTCAGTACTTC. It encodes CASSQGGGNIQYF.

As DNA, the CDR3 is TGCGCCAGCAGCTTGGAAGGCAGCCCCTATGGCTACACCTTC. Its translation is CASSLEGSPYGYTF. This chain uses TRBV5-1 with TRBJ1-2; D is ambiguous. V dropped 0 bases and J dropped 4 bases, with 10 bases sitting between them. The CDR3 consists of 14 residues. CDR1 SGHRS and CDR2 YFSETQ come from the germline V gene.

The gene calls are TRBV4-1 and TRBJ1-1, with a possible D match to TRBD1 (5 bases). V lost 2 bases to trimming and J lost 1 base, with 11 bases between them. Germline CDR1 reads MGHRA; CDR2 reads YSYEKL. This CDR3 has 15 amino acids. The CDR3: CASSQIYGQNTEAFF. Written as DNA, the CDR3 is TGCGCCAGCAGCCAAATTTACGGACAGAACACTGAAGCTTTCTTT.